The clone carrying this TCR beta chain has ten or more counts. The antigen is unknown. This record comes from a study of spatial heterogeneity in lung cancer. Each CDR3 protein is one row after TCRdb ran MiXCR on the 5' RACE reads. The sample holds about 9,200 distinct CDR3 sequences, approximately 8.1% seen once. Study-level results: Higher tumor mutation counts went along with higher counts of expanded intratumoral alpha and beta TCRs.

Described time point: sample taken at primary tumor resection. Without sorting, whole RNA was sequenced from tumor, nontumor lung or frozen PBMC. Sample: lung tumor tissue, taken at surgery. This clonotype was sampled from a male donor with early-stage non-small cell lung cancer.

The CDR3 coding sequence is TGTGCCAGCTCACCTGGCCAAGAGACCCAGTACTTC. Translating it yields CASSPGQETQYF. This chain links TRBV18 with TRBJ2-5, with D hard to call. This CDR3 is built from 12 residues. The germline CDR1 and CDR2 sequences are KGHSH and LQKENI. Trimming removed 3 bases at V and 1 base at J, with 3 bases between.